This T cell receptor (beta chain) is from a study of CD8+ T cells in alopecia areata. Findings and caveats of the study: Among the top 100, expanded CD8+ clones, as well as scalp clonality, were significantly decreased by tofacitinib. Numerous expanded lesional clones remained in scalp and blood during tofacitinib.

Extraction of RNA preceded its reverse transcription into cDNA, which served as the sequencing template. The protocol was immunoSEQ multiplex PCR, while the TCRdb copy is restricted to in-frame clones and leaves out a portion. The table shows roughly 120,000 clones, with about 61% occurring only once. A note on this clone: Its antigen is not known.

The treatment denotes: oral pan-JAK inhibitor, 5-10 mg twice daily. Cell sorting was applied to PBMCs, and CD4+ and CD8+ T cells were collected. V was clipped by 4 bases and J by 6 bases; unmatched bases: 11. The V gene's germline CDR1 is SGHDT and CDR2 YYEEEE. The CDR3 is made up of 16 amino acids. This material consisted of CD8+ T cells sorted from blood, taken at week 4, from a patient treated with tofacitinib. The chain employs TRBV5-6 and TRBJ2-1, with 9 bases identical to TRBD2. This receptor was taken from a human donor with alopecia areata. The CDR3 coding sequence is TGTGCCAGCAGCGAAAGTGGGACTAGCCGCGTCAATGAGCAGTTCTTC. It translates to CASSESGTSRVNEQFF.